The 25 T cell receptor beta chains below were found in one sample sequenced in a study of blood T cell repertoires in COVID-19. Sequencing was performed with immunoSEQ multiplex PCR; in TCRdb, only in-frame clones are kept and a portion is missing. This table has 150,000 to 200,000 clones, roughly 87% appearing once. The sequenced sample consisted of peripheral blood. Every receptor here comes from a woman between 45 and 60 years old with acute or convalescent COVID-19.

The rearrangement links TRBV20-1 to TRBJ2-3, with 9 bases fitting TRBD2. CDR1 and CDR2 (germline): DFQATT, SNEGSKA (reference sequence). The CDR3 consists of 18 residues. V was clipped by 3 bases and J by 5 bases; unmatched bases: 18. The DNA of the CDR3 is TGCAGTGCTAGTCGGGGTAGCGGGAGTTTGGTGGGAGGAGATACGCAGTATTTT. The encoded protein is CSASRGSGSLVGGDTQYF.

CDR3 in amino acids: CASSPLGGPYNEQFF. For the CDR3, the DNA is TGTGCCAGCTCGCCTCTGGGAGGCCCTTACAATGAGCAGTTCTTC. The rearrangement links TRBV2 to TRBJ2-1; D is possibly TRBD2 (6 bases). The CDR3 covers 15 residues. Germline V gives CDR1 SNHLY, CDR2 FYNNEI. Between the trimmed V and J ends, which lost 8 bases and 4 bases, there was a span of 18 bases.

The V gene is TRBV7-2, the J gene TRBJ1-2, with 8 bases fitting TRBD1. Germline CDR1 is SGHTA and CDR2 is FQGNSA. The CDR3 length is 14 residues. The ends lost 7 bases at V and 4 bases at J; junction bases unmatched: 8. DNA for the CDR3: TGTGCCAGCACCGCGTCAGGGGGCGTCTATGGCTACACCTTC. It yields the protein CASTASGGVYGYTF.

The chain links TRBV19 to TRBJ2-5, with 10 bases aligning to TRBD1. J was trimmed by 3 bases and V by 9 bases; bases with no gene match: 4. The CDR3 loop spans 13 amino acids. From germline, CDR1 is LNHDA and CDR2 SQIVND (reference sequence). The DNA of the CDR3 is TGTGCCAGCCACGGGACAGGGGAAGAGACCCAGTACTTC. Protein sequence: CASHGTGEETQYF. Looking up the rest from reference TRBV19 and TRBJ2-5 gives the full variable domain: DGGITQSPKYLFRKEGQNVTLSCEQNLNHDAMYWYRQDPGQGLRLIYYSQIVNDFQKGDIAEGYSVSREKKESFPLTVTSAQKNPTAFYLCASHGTGEETQYFGPGTRLLVL.

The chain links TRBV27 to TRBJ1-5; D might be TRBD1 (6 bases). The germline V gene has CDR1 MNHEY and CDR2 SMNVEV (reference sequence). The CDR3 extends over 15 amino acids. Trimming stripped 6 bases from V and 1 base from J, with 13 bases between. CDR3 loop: CASSYNRESNQPQHF. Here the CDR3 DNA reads TGTGCCAGCAGCTATAACAGGGAAAGCAATCAGCCCCAGCATTTT.

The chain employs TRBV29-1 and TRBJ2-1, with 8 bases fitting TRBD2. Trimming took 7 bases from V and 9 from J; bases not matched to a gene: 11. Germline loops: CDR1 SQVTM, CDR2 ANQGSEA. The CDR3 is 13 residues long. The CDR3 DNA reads TGCAGCGGCCTGAAAGCGGGAGACGGTGAGCAGTTCTTC. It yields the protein CSGLKAGDGEQFF.

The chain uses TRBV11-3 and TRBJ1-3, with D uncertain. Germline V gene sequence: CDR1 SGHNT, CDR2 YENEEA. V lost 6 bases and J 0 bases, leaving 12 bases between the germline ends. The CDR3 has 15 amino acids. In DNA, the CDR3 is TGTGCCAGCAGTAGCCCGGTGGTCTCTGGAAACACCATATATTTT. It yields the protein CASSSPVVSGNTIYF.

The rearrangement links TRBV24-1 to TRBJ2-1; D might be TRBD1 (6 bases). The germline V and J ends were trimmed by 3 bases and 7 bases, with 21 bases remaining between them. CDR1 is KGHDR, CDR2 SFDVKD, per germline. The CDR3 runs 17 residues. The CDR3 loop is CATSDPLGRQGLNEQFF. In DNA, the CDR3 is TGTGCCACCAGTGATCCCTTGGGGCGGCAGGGGTTAAATGAGCAGTTCTTC.

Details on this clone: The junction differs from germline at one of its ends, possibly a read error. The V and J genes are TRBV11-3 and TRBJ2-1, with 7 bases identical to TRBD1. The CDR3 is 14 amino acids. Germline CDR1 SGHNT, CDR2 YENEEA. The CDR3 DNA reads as TGTGCCAGCAGGTTAGGGGGCTCTTACAATGAGCAGTTCTTC. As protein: CASRLGGSYNEQFF.

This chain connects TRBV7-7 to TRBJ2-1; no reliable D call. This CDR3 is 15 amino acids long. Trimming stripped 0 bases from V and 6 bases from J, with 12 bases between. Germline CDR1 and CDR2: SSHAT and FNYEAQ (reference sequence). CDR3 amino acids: CASSLANNAANEQFF. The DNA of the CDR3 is TGTGCCAGCAGCTTAGCCAATAATGCGGCCAATGAGCAGTTCTTC. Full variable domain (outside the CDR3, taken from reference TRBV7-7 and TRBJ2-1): GAGVSQSPRYKVTKRGQDVTLRCDPISSHATLYWYQQALGQGPEFLTYFNYEAQPDKSGLPSDRFSAERPEGSISTLTIQRTEQRDSAMYRCASSLANNAANEQFFGPGTRLTVL.

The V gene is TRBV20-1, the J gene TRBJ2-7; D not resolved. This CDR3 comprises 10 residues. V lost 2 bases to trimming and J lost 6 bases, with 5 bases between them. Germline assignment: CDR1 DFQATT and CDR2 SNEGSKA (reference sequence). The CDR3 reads CSARQFEQYF. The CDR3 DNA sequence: TGCAGTGCTAGACAGTTCGAGCAGTACTTC.

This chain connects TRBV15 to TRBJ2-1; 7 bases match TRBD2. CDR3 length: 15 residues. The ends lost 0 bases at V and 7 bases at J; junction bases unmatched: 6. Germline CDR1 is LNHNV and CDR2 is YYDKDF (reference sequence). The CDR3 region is CATSRDLGRENEQFF. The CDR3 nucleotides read TGTGCCACCAGCAGAGATCTAGGGCGGGAGAATGAGCAGTTCTTC.

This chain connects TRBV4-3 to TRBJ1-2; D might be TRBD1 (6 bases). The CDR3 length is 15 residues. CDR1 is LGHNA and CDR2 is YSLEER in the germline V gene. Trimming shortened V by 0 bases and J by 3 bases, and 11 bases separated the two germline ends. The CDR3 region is CASSQDGSGDYGYTF. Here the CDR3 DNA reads TGCGCCAGCAGCCAAGATGGATCAGGGGACTATGGCTACACCTTC.

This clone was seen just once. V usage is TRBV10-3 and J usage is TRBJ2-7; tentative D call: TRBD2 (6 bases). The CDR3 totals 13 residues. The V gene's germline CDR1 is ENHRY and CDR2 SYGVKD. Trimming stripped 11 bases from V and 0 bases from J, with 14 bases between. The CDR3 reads CAVGDSNSYEQYF. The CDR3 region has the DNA TGTGCCGTAGGGGACTCCAACTCCTACGAGCAGTACTTC.

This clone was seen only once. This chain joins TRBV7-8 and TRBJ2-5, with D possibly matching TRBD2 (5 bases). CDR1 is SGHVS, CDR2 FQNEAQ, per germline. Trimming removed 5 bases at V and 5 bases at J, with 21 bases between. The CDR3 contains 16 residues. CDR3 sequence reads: CASSQERALTTETQYF. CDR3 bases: TGTGCCAGCAGCCAGGAGAGGGCCTTGACCACCGAGACCCAGTACTTC.

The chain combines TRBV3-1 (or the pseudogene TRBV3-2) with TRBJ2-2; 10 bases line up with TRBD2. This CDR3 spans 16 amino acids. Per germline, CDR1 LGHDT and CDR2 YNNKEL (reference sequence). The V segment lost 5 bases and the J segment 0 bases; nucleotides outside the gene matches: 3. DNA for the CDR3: TGTGCCAGCAGCGAGGGACTAGCGACGAACACCGGGGAGCTGTTTTTT. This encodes CASSEGLATNTGELFF.

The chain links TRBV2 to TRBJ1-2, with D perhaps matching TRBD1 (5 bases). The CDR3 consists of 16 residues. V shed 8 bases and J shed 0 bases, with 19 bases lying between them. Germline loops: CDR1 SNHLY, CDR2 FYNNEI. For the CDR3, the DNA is TGTGCCAGCTTAGAGAGGGGCGGGACTACTAACTATGGCTACACCTTC. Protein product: CASLERGGTTNYGYTF.

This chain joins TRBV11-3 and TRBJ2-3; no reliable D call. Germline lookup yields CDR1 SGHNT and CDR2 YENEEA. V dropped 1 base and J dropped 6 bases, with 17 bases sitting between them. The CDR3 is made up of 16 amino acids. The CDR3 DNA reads TGTGCCAGCAGCTTAGTTCCCAGGATCATTGGGGATACGCAGTATTTT. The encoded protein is CASSLVPRIIGDTQYF.

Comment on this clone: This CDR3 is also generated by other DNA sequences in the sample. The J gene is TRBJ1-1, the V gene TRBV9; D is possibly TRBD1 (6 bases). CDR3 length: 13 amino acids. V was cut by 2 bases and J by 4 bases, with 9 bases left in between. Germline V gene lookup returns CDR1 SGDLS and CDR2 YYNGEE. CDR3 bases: TGTGCCAGCAGCGTGAGAGGGGGCACTGAAGCTTTCTTT. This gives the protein CASSVRGGTEAFF. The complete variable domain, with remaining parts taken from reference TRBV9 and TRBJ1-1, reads DSGVTQTPKHLITATGQRVTLRCSPRSGDLSVYWYQQSLDQGLQFLIQYYNGEERAKGNILERFSAQQFPDLHSELNLSSLELGDSALYFCASSVRGGTEAFFGQGTRLTVV.

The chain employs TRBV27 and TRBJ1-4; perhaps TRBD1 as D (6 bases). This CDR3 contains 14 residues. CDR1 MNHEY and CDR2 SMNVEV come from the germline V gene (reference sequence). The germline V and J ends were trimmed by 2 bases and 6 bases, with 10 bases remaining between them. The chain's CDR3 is CASSLAGQYEKLFF. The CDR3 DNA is TGTGCCAGCAGTTTAGCTGGACAGTATGAAAAACTGTTTTTT. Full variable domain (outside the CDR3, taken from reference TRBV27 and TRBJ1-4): EAQVTQNPRYLITVTGKKLTVTCSQNMNHEYMSWYRQDPGLGLRQIYYSMNVEVTDKGDVPEGYKVSRKEKRNFPLILESPSPNQTSLYFCASSLAGQYEKLFFGSGTQLSVL.

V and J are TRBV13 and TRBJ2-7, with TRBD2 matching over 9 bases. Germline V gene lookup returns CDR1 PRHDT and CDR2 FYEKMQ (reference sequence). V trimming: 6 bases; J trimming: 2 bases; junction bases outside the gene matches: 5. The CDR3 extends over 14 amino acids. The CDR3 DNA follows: TGTGCCAGCAGGCGGGGGGGGACGCCCTACGAGCAGTACTTC. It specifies CASRRGGTPYEQYF.

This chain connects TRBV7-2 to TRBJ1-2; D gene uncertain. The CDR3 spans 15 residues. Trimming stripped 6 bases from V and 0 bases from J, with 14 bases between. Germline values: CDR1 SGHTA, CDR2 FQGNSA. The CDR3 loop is CASRPQWGANYGYTF. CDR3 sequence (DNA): TGTGCCAGCAGACCACAGTGGGGAGCTAACTATGGCTACACCTTC.

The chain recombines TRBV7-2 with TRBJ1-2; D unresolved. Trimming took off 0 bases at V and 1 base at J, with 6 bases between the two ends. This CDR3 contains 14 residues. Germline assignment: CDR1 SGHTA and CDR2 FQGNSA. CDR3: CASSLARLNYGYTF. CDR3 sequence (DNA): TGTGCCAGCAGCTTAGCGCGTCTTAACTATGGCTACACCTTC.

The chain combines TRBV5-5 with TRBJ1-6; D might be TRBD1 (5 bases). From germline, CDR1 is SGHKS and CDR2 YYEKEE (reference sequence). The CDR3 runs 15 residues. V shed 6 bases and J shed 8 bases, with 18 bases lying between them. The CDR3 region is CASKPRPGGDSPLHF. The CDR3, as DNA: TGTGCCAGCAAACCACGACCCGGGGGGGATTCACCCCTCCACTTT.

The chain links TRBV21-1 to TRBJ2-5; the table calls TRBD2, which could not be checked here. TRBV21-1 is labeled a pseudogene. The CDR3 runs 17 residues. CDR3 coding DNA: TGTGCCAGCGATAGGGAGACTAGCGGGAGAGAAATAGAGACCCAGTACTTC. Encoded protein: CASDRETSGREIETQYF.